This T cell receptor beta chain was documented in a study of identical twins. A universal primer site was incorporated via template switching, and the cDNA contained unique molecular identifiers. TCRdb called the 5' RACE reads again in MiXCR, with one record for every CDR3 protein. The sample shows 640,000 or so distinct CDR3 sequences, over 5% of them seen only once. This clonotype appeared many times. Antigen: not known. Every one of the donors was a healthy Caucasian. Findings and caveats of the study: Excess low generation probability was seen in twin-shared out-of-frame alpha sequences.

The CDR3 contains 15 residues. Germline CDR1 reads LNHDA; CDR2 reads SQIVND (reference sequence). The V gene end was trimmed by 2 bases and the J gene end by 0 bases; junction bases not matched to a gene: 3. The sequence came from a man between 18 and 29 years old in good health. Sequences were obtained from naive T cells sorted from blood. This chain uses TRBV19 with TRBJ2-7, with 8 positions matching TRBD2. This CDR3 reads CASSIHGRASYEQYF. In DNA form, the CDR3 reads TGTGCCAGTAGTATACACGGGAGGGCCTCCTACGAGCAGTACTTC.